A selection of T cell receptor beta chains follows, all from one sample in a study of technical replicates of blood from a few donors. TCRdb's table, derived via immunoSEQ multiplex PCR, lists solely in-frame clones and lacks some. The sample lists approximately 75,000 clones; about 97% were seen once. The sequenced sample was T cells isolated from PBMCs. The receptors were gathered from a human donor in good health. Both conserved end residues are part of each CDR3. The D gene is left open where the match is weak. Expanded clones get a size class; other rows say once, few or many, or leave the size out.

D gene,clone size,J gene,V gene,CDR3 DNA,CDR3 protein
TRBD2,NA,TRBJ2-7,TRBV29-1,TGCAGCGTGGGGGTAGCGGGACCCTACGAGCAGTACTTC,CSVGVAGPYEQYF
TRBD2,NA,TRBJ2-5,TRBV27,TGTGCCAGCAGTCTTGCGGGACTAGTGAGCGAGACCCAGTACTTC,CASSLAGLVSETQYF
TRBD1,NA,TRBJ1-1,TRBV7-9,TGTGCCAGCAGCTTACAGGGGGTGAGGAACACTGAAGCTTTCTTT,CASSLQGVRNTEAFF
TRBD1,once,TRBJ1-2,TRBV6-5,TGTGCCAGCAGCCTCGGGACAGCGTATGGCTACACCTTC,CASSLGTAYGYTF
TRBD1,once,TRBJ1-5,TRBV5-1,TGCGCCAGCAGCACAGGGGTTGGTGGCAATCAGCCCCAGCATTTT,CASSTGVGGNQPQHF
TRBD1,NA,TRBJ1-1,TRBV11-3,TGTGCCAGCAGCTTAGATCGTTGGACAGGGGGCTTAACGATGAACACTGAAGCTTTCTTT,CASSLDRWTGGLTMNTEAFF
TRBD2,NA,TRBJ2-3,TRBV10-3,TGTGCCACGAGACTAGCGGGGGGGCGTAGCACAGATACGCAGTATTTT,CATRLAGGRSTDTQYF
TRBD2,NA,TRBJ2-1,TRBV6-1,TGTGCCAGCAGTGAAAATATTCTAGCGGGCTCCCTCCGTAATGAGCAGTTCTTC,CASSENILAGSLRNEQFF
TRBD2,NA,TRBJ2-7,TRBV7-9,TGTGCCAGCAGTAGTGGGGGGGTTAGTTACGAGCAGTACTTC,CASSSGGVSYEQYF
NA,NA,TRBJ2-7,TRBV5-5,TGTGCCAGCAGCTTGGGGTTGCGGGACGGCTCCTACGAGCAGTACTTC,CASSLGLRDGSYEQYF
NA,NA,TRBJ2-1,TRBV5-1,TGCGCCAGCAGCTCAACTAGTAAAATCGATGAGCAGTTCTTC,CASSSTSKIDEQFF
TRBD1,NA,TRBJ2-5,TRBV6-1,TGTGCCAGCAGTGCCGGGGACAGGGATCAGGAGACCCAGTACTTC,CASSAGDRDQETQYF
NA,NA,TRBJ2-2,TRBV6-6,TGTGCCAGCATTCAGATGCAGACCGGGGAGCTGTTTTTT,CASIQMQTGELFF
TRBD1,NA,TRBJ1-2,TRBV30,TGTGCCTGGAGTCAGGGGACAGCTAACTATGGCTACACCTTC,CAWSQGTANYGYTF
TRBD2,NA,TRBJ2-5,TRBV7-8,TGTGCCAGCAGATTAGCGGGGGGGCGCTTGGAGACCCAGTACTTC,CASRLAGGRLETQYF
TRBD2,once,TRBJ2-3,TRBV4-1,TGCGCCAGCAGCCAAGCGTCCCTGGCGGGAGGGCCCACAGATACGCAGTATTTT,CASSQASLAGGPTDTQYF
NA,NA,TRBJ1-5,TRBV4-1,TGCGCCAGCAGCCAATTCCAGACAGAGAGCAATCAGCCCCAGCATTTT,CASSQFQTESNQPQHF
NA,NA,TRBJ1-1,TRBV7-8,TGTGCCAGCAGCTTAGATCTCGTGAACACTGAAGCTTTCTTT,CASSLDLVNTEAFF
TRBD1,NA,TRBJ1-3,TRBV7-9,TGTGCCAGCAGCTCCATTGGACAGGGCCCTGGAAACACCATATATTTT,CASSSIGQGPGNTIYF
TRBD1,NA,TRBJ2-2,TRBV18,TGTGCCAGCTCGCCATCCCAACAGGGGGCAGGCGGGGAGCTGTTTTTT,CASSPSQQGAGGELFF
TRBD1,NA,TRBJ1-5,TRBV7-9,TGTGCCAGCAGCTTAGCGGCATCAGGACAGGGTATGGTGCCCCAGCATTTT,CASSLAASGQGMVPQHF
TRBD1,once,TRBJ1-1,TRBV10-3,TGTGCCAGTCGCGGGACAGGGGTGTACATGAACACTGAAGCTTTCTTT,CASRGTGVYMNTEAFF
TRBD1,NA,TRBJ2-6,TRBV10-3,TGTGCCATCAGTGAGAGACAGGGGCCTACTGCTGGGGCCAACGTCCTGACTTTC,CAISERQGPTAGANVLTF
TRBD2,NA,TRBJ2-7,TRBV7-9,TGTGCCAGCAGGGCGGGGGGGAGCTCCTACGAGCAGTACTTC,CASRAGGSSYEQYF
NA,once,TRBJ2-7,TRBV4-1,TGCGCCAGCAGCCAACCACTAGCAGGCCACGAGCAGTACTTC,CASSQPLAGHEQYF
TRBD1,NA,TRBJ2-1,TRBV7-3,TGTGCCAGCAGCTTCGCCAGGGGGAATGAGCAGTTCTTC,CASSFARGNEQFF
NA,NA,TRBJ2-6,TRBV5-1,TGCGCCAGCAGCATCCCCGGGGGAGCGTTATCATCCTCTGGGGCCAACGTCCTGACTTTC,CASSIPGGALSSSGANVLTF
NA,NA,TRBJ2-1,TRBV10-1,TGCGCCAGCGGAGTTAGCGGTTCCTACAATGAGCAGTTCTTC,CASGVSGSYNEQFF
TRBD1,NA,TRBJ2-5,TRBV19,TGTGCCAGTAGTAGGCTACAGGGGGCAGGGGAGACCCAGTACTTC,CASSRLQGAGETQYF
TRBD1,NA,TRBJ1-2,TRBV10-3,TGTGCCATCAGTGAAGTGGGCAGGGGGCCCTCCTATGGCTACACCTTC,CAISEVGRGPSYGYTF
NA,NA,TRBJ1-2,TRBV4-1,TGCGCCAGCAGCCAAGATCCGGACGGGGGGATCTATGGCTACACCTTC,CASSQDPDGGIYGYTF
TRBD1,NA,TRBJ1-2,TRBV6-5,TGTGCCAGCAGTTACTCTCAGGGGGACGTCTATGGCTACACCTTC,CASSYSQGDVYGYTF
TRBD1,NA,TRBJ2-1,TRBV5-1,TGCGCCAGCAGCCCAGGGGGATCCTACAATGAGCAGTTCTTC,CASSPGGSYNEQFF
TRBD2,NA,TRBJ2-7,TRBV2,TGTGCCAGCAGGCCTTCTAGCGGGAGTTGGGTCGAGCAGTACTTC,CASRPSSGSWVEQYF
TRBD2,NA,TRBJ2-7,TRBV5-1,TGCGCCAGCAGCTTGTTCGGGGGGGCTTTCGAGCAGTACTTC,CASSLFGGAFEQYF
TRBD1,once,TRBJ1-2,TRBV7-8,TGTGCCAGCAGTCCCCGACAGGGGGCGCTTTCCTATGGCTACACCTTC,CASSPRQGALSYGYTF
NA,NA,TRBJ1-2,TRBV6-8,TGTGCCAGCAGTTTCGGAGATACTGAGACAGTGAACTATGGCTACACCTTC,CASSFGDTETVNYGYTF
TRBD1,NA,TRBJ2-1,TRBV10-3,TGTGCCATCAGTGAGTCGTTACAGGGGGCATATGAGCAGTTCTTC,CAISESLQGAYEQFF
NA,few,TRBJ1-6,TRBV30,TGTGCATGGGAAGGGGTTCCTAATTCACCCCTCCACTTT,CAWEGVPNSPLHF
TRBD2,once,TRBJ2-3,TRBV5-6,TGTGCCAGCAGCATACGGACTAGCGGGGCCTCCACAGATACGCAGTATTTT,CASSIRTSGASTDTQYF
TRBD2,NA,TRBJ2-7,TRBV7-9,TGTGCCAGCCAAGCTAGCGGTGCCTACGAGCAGTACTTC,CASQASGAYEQYF
NA,NA,TRBJ1-1,TRBV6-5,TGTGCCAGCAGTTACTCGTCAGGGGTGCCTGAAGCTTTCTTT,CASSYSSGVPEAFF
TRBD1,NA,TRBJ1-4,TRBV6-6,TGTGCCAGCAGCAGAACAGGGGGAAATGAAAAACTGTTTTTT,CASSRTGGNEKLFF
TRBD1,NA,TRBJ2-2,TRBV25-1,TGTGCCAGCAGTCCGACAGGGCAGACCGGGGAGCTGTTTTTT,CASSPTGQTGELFF
TRBD1,NA,TRBJ1-2,TRBV9,TGTGCCAGCAGCATCCACTCCGGGACAGGGAACTATGGCTACACCTTC,CASSIHSGTGNYGYTF
TRBD1,NA,TRBJ2-6,TRBV5-5,TGTGCCAGCAGCGAGGGTACGTTTGTAGGGGGCAAGCCTGGGGCCAACGTCCTGACTTTC,CASSEGTFVGGKPGANVLTF
NA,NA,TRBJ2-7,TRBV13,TGTGCCAGCAGCCCCTTCGGGGACGAGCAGTACTTC,CASSPFGDEQYF
TRBD2,NA,TRBJ2-5,TRBV9,TGTGCCAGCAGCGTAAATAGCGGGGAGGAGACCCAGTACTTC,CASSVNSGEETQYF
TRBD2,NA,TRBJ2-5,TRBV25-1,TGTGCCAGCAGTGAATACAGCGGGGGGCCCCAAGAGACCCAGTACTTC,CASSEYSGGPQETQYF
NA,NA,TRBJ1-1,TRBV4-1,TGCGCCAGCAGCCCCCGTGAGTATGGGGCCACTGAAGCTTTCTTT,CASSPREYGATEAFF
TRBD1,NA,TRBJ1-1,TRBV5-1,TGCGCCAGCAGCTCGTCGACAGGGTGGGCTGAAGCTTTCTTT,CASSSSTGWAEAFF
NA,once,TRBJ1-1,TRBV25-1,TGTGCCAGCAGTGATCCGGGGAGCGAAGCTTTCTTT,CASSDPGSEAFF